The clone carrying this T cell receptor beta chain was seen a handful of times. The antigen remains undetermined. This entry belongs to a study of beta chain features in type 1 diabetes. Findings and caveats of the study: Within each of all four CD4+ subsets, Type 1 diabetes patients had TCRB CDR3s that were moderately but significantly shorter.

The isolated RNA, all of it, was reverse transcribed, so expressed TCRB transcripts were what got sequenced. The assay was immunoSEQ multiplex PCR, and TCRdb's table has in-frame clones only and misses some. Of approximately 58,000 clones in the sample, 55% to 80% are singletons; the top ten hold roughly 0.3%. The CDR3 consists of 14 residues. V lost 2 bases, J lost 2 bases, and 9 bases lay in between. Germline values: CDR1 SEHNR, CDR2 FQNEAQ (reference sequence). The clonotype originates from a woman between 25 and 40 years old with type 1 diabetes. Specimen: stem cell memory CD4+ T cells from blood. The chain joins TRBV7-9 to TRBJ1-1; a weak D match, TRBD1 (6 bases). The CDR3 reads CASSLIGGNTEAFF. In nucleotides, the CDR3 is TGTGCCAGCAGCTTAATAGGGGGAAACACTGAAGCTTTCTTT.